The 8 T cell receptor beta chains below all came from one sample that was sequenced in a study of blood T cell repertoires in COVID-19. Using immunoSEQ multiplex PCR, the repertoire was profiled, and TCRdb retains in-frame clones only, with some absent. The sample gives 150,000 to 200,000 clones, roughly 86% of which show up once; around 24% is in the top ten. Sequenced sample: PBMCs or T cells enriched from blood (not recorded which). These receptors were collected from a woman aged 40 to 49 in a cohort exposed to, infected with or recovered from COVID-19 (not recorded which).

In DNA form, the CDR3 reads TGTGCCACATCCGGGACTAGCGGGAGGGGTGAGCAGTTCTTC. Amino acid sequence: CATSGTSGRGEQFF. V is TRBV6-5 and J is TRBJ2-1, with 16 bases that match TRBD2. The germline CDR1 and CDR2 sequences are MNHEY and SVGAGI. Trimming took 10 bases from V and 9 from J; bases not matched to a gene: 6. This CDR3 is built from 14 residues.

The V and J genes are TRBV7-2 and TRBJ1-5; 10 nucleotides agree with TRBD1. Germline assignment: CDR1 SGHTA and CDR2 FQGNSA. V lost 1 base and J lost 6; bases outside the gene matches: 12. The CDR3 length is 18 residues. CDR3 amino acids: CASSLVPPRQGASQPQHF. CDR3 sequence (DNA): TGTGCCAGCAGCTTAGTACCCCCTCGACAGGGGGCTTCTCAGCCCCAGCATTTT.

This chain links TRBV10-1 with TRBJ2-1, with 10 bases aligning to TRBD1. With 5 bases clipped from V and 7 bases from J, the junction kept 14 bases outside the gene matches. There are 17 residues in the CDR3. Germline CDR1 is WNHNN and CDR2 is SYGVQD (reference sequence). This chain's CDR3 is CASSPYLPGQGYNEQFF. CDR3 sequence (DNA): TGCGCCAGCAGTCCGTACTTACCGGGACAGGGGTATAATGAGCAGTTCTTC.

The chain employs TRBV18 and TRBJ1-3, with 11 positions matching TRBD1. The length of the CDR3 is 15 residues. With 2 bases clipped from V and 6 bases from J, the junction kept 3 bases outside the gene matches. Looked up from germline, CDR1 is KGHSH and CDR2 is LQKENI. The CDR3 bases are TGTGCCAGCTCACCAGGACAGGGGGCTACAAACACCATATATTTT. Translated: CASSPGQGATNTIYF.

This chain uses TRBV5-1 with TRBJ2-4, with TRBD1 matching over 7 bases. The CDR3 spans 13 residues. CDR1 is SGHRS and CDR2 is YFSETQ in the germline V gene. J gave up 7 bases and V 5 bases, and 6 bases lay outside the gene matches. The CDR3 reads CASRKTGLNIQYF. DNA of the CDR3: TGCGCCAGCAGGAAGACAGGGTTGAACATTCAGTACTTC.

The V gene is TRBV7-2, the J gene TRBJ2-2; maybe TRBD2 (6 bases). CDR1 is SGHTA and CDR2 is FQGNSA in the germline V gene. The CDR3 has 16 amino acids. V was trimmed by 2 bases and J by 5 bases, leaving 15 bases between them. The CDR3, as DNA: TGTGCCAGCAGCTTACACCCGGGACTCCTAACCGGGGAGCTGTTTTTT. Encoded protein: CASSLHPGLLTGELFF.

The V gene is TRBV3-1 (or the pseudogene TRBV3-2), the J gene TRBJ1-4; possibly TRBD1 for D (6 bases). The CDR3 length is 14 residues. The V gene's germline CDR1 is LGHDT and CDR2 YNNKEL (reference sequence). The germline V and J ends were trimmed by 11 bases and 8 bases, with 21 bases remaining between them. The CDR3: CAPERGGAWEKLFF. DNA for the CDR3: TGTGCCCCGGAGAGGGGGGGGGCGTGGGAAAAACTGTTTTTT.

The gene calls are TRBV19 and TRBJ2-1, with no clear D. The CDR3 has 15 residues. V gave up 5 bases and J gave up 0 bases, with 11 bases separating them. Germline V gene sequence: CDR1 LNHDA, CDR2 SQIVND (reference sequence). The DNA for the CDR3 is TGTGCCAGTAGTTTGGCCGACAACTCCTACAATGAGCAGTTCTTC. This sequence encodes CASSLADNSYNEQFF.